These 32 T cell receptor beta chains came from one sample sequenced in a study of Ad26.COV2.S vaccination and SARS-CoV-2 variants. The table came from immunoSEQ multiplex PCR; TCRdb's copy has only in-frame clones and leaves some out. The repertoire includes hundreds of thousands of clones, around 86% of them detected once, and roughly 3.6% sits in the top ten. The treatment: around 19 received Ad26.COV2.S at low or high dose, single or two shots; about 5 received placebo; per-sample allocation not given. Collection of the samples took place on day 63 after the first injection of vaccine or placebo. Sequenced material: peripheral blood, taken in a trial of Ad26.COV2.S vaccine versus placebo. The receptors originated from a person between 18 and 65 years old who received the Ad26.COV2.S COVID-19 vaccine or a placebo.

This chain joins TRBV29-1 and TRBJ2-1; D unclear. The ends were cut back, 3 bases at V and 4 bases at J, with 7 bases in the middle. This CDR3 is built from 12 residues. Germline CDR1 reads SQVTM; CDR2 reads ANQGSEA. The CDR3 bases are TGCAGCGTTGATTCAGGTTACAATGAGCAGTTCTTC. Protein product: CSVDSGYNEQFF.

The V and J genes are TRBV6-6 and TRBJ1-1, with D tentatively TRBD1 (6 bases). The V gene's germline CDR1 is MNHNY and CDR2 SVGAGI (reference sequence). CDR3 length: 11 residues. Trimming removed 8 bases at V and 10 bases at J, with 14 bases between. The CDR3 is CASGTRGGAFF. The CDR3 bases are TGTGCCAGCGGGACCAGGGGAGGAGCTTTCTTT.

V usage is TRBV6-5 and J usage is TRBJ1-2; D is perhaps TRBD1 (6 bases). V was cut by 0 bases and J by 0 bases, with 11 bases left in between. CDR3 length equals 16 residues. Germline CDR1 is MNHEY and CDR2 is SVGAGI. In DNA, the CDR3 is TGTGCCAGCAGTTACTCGCTAGGACAGACTAACTATGGCTACACCTTC. Its protein product is CASSYSLGQTNYGYTF.

Here the CDR3 reads CASSESAWYTEAFF. The CDR3 DNA sequence: TGTGCCAGCAGTGAATCGGCTTGGTACACTGAAGCTTTCTTT. The chain combines TRBV25-1 with TRBJ1-1; D not certain. The CDR3 is 14 amino acids. Per germline, CDR1 MGHDK and CDR2 SYGVNS. V was clipped by 1 base and J by 3 bases, with 9 bases between them.

J is TRBJ1-6 and V is TRBV14; no firm D call. The germline gives CDR1 SGHDN, CDR2 FVKESK. This CDR3 is built from 14 residues. Trimming took off 3 bases at V and 9 bases at J, with 12 bases between the two ends. Here the CDR3 reads CASSQMGFRSPLHF. For the CDR3, the DNA is TGTGCCAGCAGCCAGATGGGATTTCGTTCACCCCTCCACTTT.

J is TRBJ1-1 and V is TRBV9, with 11 positions matching TRBD1. Germline CDR1 is SGDLS and CDR2 is YYNGEE. J was trimmed by 7 bases and V by 0 bases; bases with no gene match: 5. This CDR3 has 15 amino acids. The CDR3 nucleotides are TGTGCCAGCAGCGTAGCAGGACAGGGGGCGGGTGAAGCTTTCTTT. Translation gives CASSVAGQGAGEAFF.

The V and J genes are TRBV7-9 and TRBJ1-3, with unresolved D. The V end was cut by 1 base, the J end by 2 bases, with 9 bases between. The germline CDR1 and CDR2 sequences are SEHNR and FQNEAQ (reference sequence). The CDR3 extends over 15 amino acids. CDR3 sequence: CASSLVTETGNTIYF. The DNA of the CDR3 is TGTGCCAGCAGCTTAGTTACAGAGACTGGAAACACCATATATTTT.

This clone was seen more than once but under ten times. The chain employs TRBV19 and TRBJ1-1; TRBD1 matches 9 bases. Germline V gene data show CDR1 as LNHDA and CDR2 as SQIVND (reference sequence). CDR3 length: 15 residues. With 6 bases clipped from V and 4 bases from J, the junction kept 9 bases outside the gene matches. CDR3 residues: CASRGQGPRGTEAFF. The DNA for the CDR3 is TGTGCCAGTAGGGGACAGGGCCCAAGGGGCACTGAAGCTTTCTTT.

The rearrangement links TRBV3-1 (or the pseudogene TRBV3-2) to TRBJ2-7; TRBD1 is a possible D gene (6 bases). From germline, CDR1 is LGHDT and CDR2 YNNKEL (reference sequence). CDR3 length equals 14 residues. The germline V and J ends were trimmed by 6 bases and 3 bases, with 15 bases remaining between them. CDR3 region: CASRLNLQGYEQYF. CDR3 coding DNA: TGTGCCAGCAGACTCAACCTACAGGGCTACGAGCAGTACTTC.

V usage is TRBV6-6 and J usage is TRBJ1-2, with D unresolved. The CDR3 sequence is 14 residues long. Germline values: CDR1 MNHNY, CDR2 SVGAGI (reference sequence). The ends were cut back, 7 bases at V and 5 bases at J, with 17 bases in the middle. CDR3 nucleotide sequence: TGTGCCAGCAAGTCTACAGCCGTCAGATATGGCTACACCTTC. Amino acids: CASKSTAVRYGYTF.

This chain uses TRBV7-9 with TRBJ1-1, with TRBD1 matching over 8 bases. CDR1 and CDR2 from the germline V gene are SEHNR and FQNEAQ (reference sequence). The length of the CDR3 is 15 residues. V lost 4 bases to trimming and J lost 1 base; unmatched junction nucleotides: 5. CDR3 DNA: TGTGCCAGCAGCTCTTACAGGGGGAGGAACACTGAAGCTTTCTTT. Protein sequence: CASSSYRGRNTEAFF.

This clone has only one observation. The rearrangement joins TRBV19 to TRBJ1-5; D unresolved. The V and J ends lost 7 bases and 3 bases respectively, with 19 bases between them. The CDR3 consists of 16 residues. Germline V gives CDR1 LNHDA, CDR2 SQIVND (reference sequence). CDR3 sequence (DNA): TGTGCCAGTACCCCTTTGGCGGGCAGGACCAATCAGCCCCAGCATTTT. This encodes CASTPLAGRTNQPQHF.

The chain uses TRBV21-1 and TRBJ2-6; the D call TRBD1 from the table was never checked on the DNA. TRBV21-1 is assigned pseudogene status. The CDR3 contains 16 residues. The CDR3 protein is CASVRTVSSGANVLTF. CDR3 bases: TGTGCCAGCGTTAGGACAGTTTCCTCTGGGGCCAACGTCCTGACTTTC.

The chain employs TRBV25-1 and TRBJ1-1, with D possibly TRBD1 on 6 matching bases. The germline V gene has CDR1 MGHDK and CDR2 SYGVNS. V lost 7 bases and J 3 bases, leaving 18 bases between the germline ends. The CDR3 runs to 15 residues. The CDR3 coding sequence is TGTGCCAGCACCTGGGGATTGGGGGGCTACACTGAAGCTTTCTTT. The encoded protein is CASTWGLGGYTEAFF.

This clone occurred once. The chain recombines TRBV4-3 with TRBJ2-1; 8 nucleotides line up with TRBD1. After removal of 3 bases from V and 2 bases from J, the junction contained 3 bases not matched to a gene. The CDR3 extends over 15 amino acids. The germline gives CDR1 LGHNA, CDR2 YSLEER. CDR3 loop: CASSQNRGTYNEQFF. The CDR3 DNA reads as TGCGCCAGCAGCCAGAACAGGGGGACCTACAATGAGCAGTTCTTC.

The chain uses TRBV7-9 and TRBJ2-5, with D perhaps being TRBD1 or TRBD2 (5 bases each). The CDR3 totals 14 residues. Germline lookup yields CDR1 SEHNR and CDR2 FQNEAQ (reference sequence). The ends were cut back, 4 bases at V and 2 bases at J, with 11 bases in the middle. The CDR3 sequence: CASSYGTDQETQYF. CDR3 nucleotide sequence: TGTGCCAGCAGCTACGGGACGGATCAAGAGACCCAGTACTTC.

This clone was seen only once. Other DNA sequences of this sample code for an identical CDR3. J is TRBJ2-2 and V is TRBV7-3; 14 bases match TRBD2. CDR3 length: 16 amino acids. After removal of 3 bases from V and 5 bases from J, the junction contained 2 bases not matched to a gene. Germline V gives CDR1 SGHTA, CDR2 FQGTGA. The CDR3 DNA reads as TGTGCCAGCAGCTTGGGACTAGCGGGGGTGACCGGGGAGCTGTTTTTT. It specifies CASSLGLAGVTGELFF.

V and J are TRBV7-3 and TRBJ2-2, with no clear D. The V end lost 0 bases, the J end lost 8 bases, and 4 bases lay between the germline ends. Germline CDR1 and CDR2: SGHTA and FQGTGA. The CDR3 is 12 residues long. CDR3: CASSLTRGELFF. The CDR3 nucleotides are TGTGCCAGCAGCTTAACCCGGGGGGAGCTGTTTTTT.

The chain combines TRBV6-6 with TRBJ1-6; D is unclear. The ends were cut back, 6 bases at V and 13 bases at J, with 22 bases in the middle. Germline CDR1 and CDR2: MNHNY and SVGAGI (reference sequence). The CDR3 extends over 15 amino acids. The CDR3 DNA reads as TGTGCCAGCAGCGGAAAAGGATCCGGCGAGGGTCCCCTCCACTTT. It translates to CASSGKGSGEGPLHF.

This chain uses TRBV5-5 with TRBJ2-7; 10 bases match TRBD1. The CDR3 consists of 15 residues. Germline V gene sequence: CDR1 SGHKS, CDR2 YYEKEE (reference sequence). With V trimmed by 3 bases and J by 1 base, 4 bases remained unmatched. DNA for the CDR3: TGTGCCAGCAGCTCCCCGGGACAGGGGTCCTACGAGCAGTACTTC. Its protein product is CASSSPGQGSYEQYF.

V and J are TRBV7-9 and TRBJ2-1, with D uncertain. V was pared by 4 bases and J by 10 bases, with 11 bases between. This CDR3 comprises 12 residues. Germline V gene lookup returns CDR1 SEHNR and CDR2 FQNEAQ (reference sequence). CDR3 protein: CASSSRTVEQFF. The CDR3 DNA follows: TGTGCCAGCAGCTCCCGGACGGTCGAGCAGTTCTTC.

The chain employs TRBV5-6 and TRBJ1-1; 7 nucleotides line up with TRBD1. The CDR3 runs 15 residues. CDR1 and CDR2 from the germline V gene are SGHDT and YYEEEE. The V segment lost 4 bases and the J segment 3 bases; nucleotides outside the gene matches: 9. CDR3 nucleotide sequence: TGTGCCAGCAGCGCCCTTACAGGGGTTGACACTGAAGCTTTCTTT. Translating gives CASSALTGVDTEAFF.

Comments on this clone: Different DNA sequences within this sample yield the same CDR3. The J gene is TRBJ2-7, the V gene TRBV9; no clear D gene. Germline lookup yields CDR1 SGDLS and CDR2 YYNGEE. This CDR3 has 14 amino acids. The ends were cut back, 2 bases at V and 0 bases at J, with 9 bases in the middle. The CDR3 loop is CASSVGSASYEQYF. The CDR3 coding sequence is TGTGCCAGCAGCGTTGGGTCAGCCTCCTACGAGCAGTACTTC.

The chain couples TRBV6-2 or TRBV6-3 to TRBJ2-7, with TRBD2 as a possible D gene (7 bases). In germline, CDR1 is MNHEY, CDR2 SVGEGT. V was pared by 1 base and J by 4 bases, with 14 bases between. CDR3 length: 15 amino acids. The CDR3 reads CASSYYLGGQYEQYF. In DNA form, the CDR3 reads TGTGCCAGCAGTTACTACTTGGGGGGGCAATACGAGCAGTACTTC.

Concerning this clone: The same CDR3 arises from other DNA sequences in this sample as well. V and J are TRBV9 and TRBJ1-2; the D gene is possibly TRBD1 (6 bases). CDR3 length: 14 amino acids. V was trimmed by 0 bases and J by 3 bases, leaving 9 bases between them. Germline-derived CDR1 and CDR2 are SGDLS and YYNGEE. The CDR3 DNA reads TGTGCCAGCAGCGTAGGAGGGGGAGACTATGGCTACACCTTC. This sequence encodes CASSVGGGDYGYTF.

CDR3 residues: CASSQEGQGAREQYF. Written as DNA, the CDR3 is TGTGCCAGCAGCCAAGAAGGACAGGGGGCTCGTGAGCAGTACTTC. The chain links TRBV3-1 (or the pseudogene TRBV3-2) to TRBJ2-7; the match to TRBD1 covers 11 bases. Germline CDR1 LGHDT, CDR2 YNNKEL (reference sequence). With V trimmed by 0 bases and J by 7 bases, 5 bases remained unmatched. CDR3 length: 15 residues.

The chain combines TRBV6-1 with TRBJ1-2, with D uncertain. Trimming stripped 2 bases from V and 8 bases from J, with 6 bases between. CDR1 and CDR2 from the germline V gene are MNHNS and SASEGT. The CDR3 is 11 residues long. The chain's CDR3 is CASSEPSGYTF. Written as DNA, the CDR3 is TGTGCCAGCAGTGAACCTTCCGGCTACACCTTC.

The genes are TRBV13 and TRBJ1-1, with TRBD1 as a possible D gene (5 bases). In germline, CDR1 is PRHDT, CDR2 FYEKMQ (reference sequence). Trimming removed 3 bases from V and 2 bases from J, with 16 bases in between. The CDR3 is 16 residues long. The CDR3 DNA sequence: TGTGCCAGCAGCTTCACAAGACAGCTCCTTAACACTGAAGCTTTCTTT. This encodes CASSFTRQLLNTEAFF.

This chain links TRBV19 with TRBJ2-5; 7 bases line up with TRBD2. The V gene end was trimmed by 10 bases and the J gene end by 3 bases; junction bases not matched to a gene: 11. Per the germline V gene, CDR1 is LNHDA and CDR2 is SQIVND (reference sequence). This CDR3 comprises 14 residues. For the CDR3, the DNA is TGTGCCACCTCACCCGCGGGGGTCGAAGAGACCCAGTACTTC. It is translated as CATSPAGVEETQYF.

V and J are TRBV10-3 and TRBJ2-2; 8 nucleotides line up with TRBD1. This CDR3 comprises 14 residues. V gave up 2 bases and J gave up 7 bases; unmatched junction bases: 3. Germline-derived CDR1 and CDR2 are ENHRY and SYGVKD. CDR3 nucleotides: TGTGCCATCAGTGAGGGACAGGGCATCGGGGAGCTGTTTTTT. Residues: CAISEGQGIGELFF.

The CDR3 region is CASSTTGGFEKLFF. In DNA, the CDR3 is TGTGCCAGCAGCACGACAGGGGGCTTTGAAAAACTGTTTTTT. This chain connects TRBV7-8 to TRBJ1-4, with 10 positions matching TRBD1. V lost 5 bases to trimming and J lost 7 bases; unmatched junction nucleotides: 4. This CDR3 is built from 14 residues. The germline gives CDR1 SGHVS, CDR2 FQNEAQ.

A remark on this clone: The sample carries other DNA sequences with the same CDR3. The chain recombines TRBV24-1 with TRBJ2-2; D not certain. Germline CDR1 KGHDR, CDR2 SFDVKD. Trimming took off 4 bases at V and 4 bases at J, with 6 bases between the two ends. This CDR3 comprises 13 residues. The CDR3 is CATSDYSTGELFF. CDR3 DNA: TGTGCCACCAGTGACTACAGCACCGGGGAGCTGTTTTTT.